This TCR beta chain was identified in a study of blood T cells in healthy people across ages. Notes on the study in general: PBMCs were not sorted, which prevented a conclusive comparison of naive versus antigen-experienced cells. Changes seen in expanded clonotypes were possibly confounded by donor CMV status left unknown.

As for this clonotype: The antigen remains unidentified.

Aged roughly 6 to 90, donors were systemically healthy Caucasians from Russia. Donors gave roughly 10 milliliters of peripheral blood apiece. It was with a sample-barcoded 5' primer and a J-beta primer mix that a second PCR of about 6 to 12 cycles was run. TCRdb ran MiXCR on the 5' RACE reads and lists one entry per CDR3 protein. The table lists some 1.5 million distinct CDR3 sequences, roughly two fifths of them singletons. The ends lost 4 bases at V and 8 bases at J; junction bases unmatched: 12. Per the germline V gene, CDR1 is MGHRA and CDR2 is YSYEKL. The CDR3 runs 16 residues. The TCR sequence derives from a woman younger than 30 in good health. Material: blood. The chain uses TRBV4-1 and TRBJ2-1; the match to TRBD2 covers 9 bases. The CDR3 DNA sequence: TGCGCCAGCAGCCTAGAACCCGGGACTAGCCCGGATGAGCAGTTCTTC. As protein: CASSLEPGTSPDEQFF.